The 21 T cell receptor beta chains listed next were all sequenced from one sample in a study of cytomegalovirus exposure and HLA in healthy donors. Use of 60 Vbeta and 13 Jbeta primers characterized the PCR. TCRdb's copy holds only in-frame clones and misses some; the assay was immunoSEQ multiplex PCR. The table records 200,000 to 250,000 clones, approximately 78% of them present only once. Material for sequencing was PBMCs. The receptors stem from a woman aged 40 to 50 in good health and CMV-seronegative.

The chain links TRBV7-9 to TRBJ2-5; D call uncertain. The CDR3 consists of 10 residues. V was cut by 8 bases and J by 5 bases, with 6 bases left in between. Germline CDR1 SEHNR, CDR2 FQNEAQ (reference sequence). CDR3 bases: TGTGCCAGCGCTAGGGAGACCCAGTACTTC. This sequence encodes CASARETQYF. The full variable domain, in which reference TRBV7-9 and TRBJ2-5 provide the parts outside the CDR3, is DTGVSQNPRHKITKRGQNVTFRCDPISEHNRLYWYRQTLGQGPEFLTYFQNEAQLEKSRLLSDRFSAERPKGSFSTLEIQRTEQGDSAMYLCASARETQYFGPGTRLLVL.

This chain joins TRBV30 and TRBJ1-2; weak D call: TRBD1 (5 bases). With 0 bases removed from V and 8 bases from J, the gap between germline ends came to 16 bases. The CDR3 covers 14 residues. CDR1 and CDR2 from the germline V gene are GTSNPN and SVGIG (reference sequence). The CDR3 DNA sequence: TGTGCCTGGAGTGTCGGTCAGGGACTAGGAGGCTACACCTTC. It codes for CAWSVGQGLGGYTF.

Remarks on this clone: The sample contains more than one DNA sequence encoding this CDR3. The genes are TRBV10-1 and TRBJ1-1; 9 bases map to TRBD1. Trimming at V came to 0 bases and at J to 8 bases, leaving 1 base not matched to a gene. The CDR3 has 13 residues. Germline-derived CDR1 and CDR2 are WNHNN and SYGVQD (reference sequence). The CDR3 coding sequence is TGCGCCAGCAGTGAGTCCGGACAGGGGGAAGCTTTCTTT. Translating it yields CASSESGQGEAFF.

The chain links TRBV7-2 to TRBJ2-7; possibly TRBD2 for D (6 bases). The germline V gene encodes CDR1 SGHTA and CDR2 FQGNSA. CDR3 length: 15 residues. Trimming left V 3 bases short and J 2 bases short, with 14 bases between. In nucleotides, the CDR3 is TGTGCCAGCAGCTTCCGGTCGGGCGGGACCTACGAGCAGTACTTC. Protein: CASSFRSGGTYEQYF.

The chain joins TRBV29-1 to TRBJ2-3; a possible D gene is TRBD2 (5 bases). The CDR3 consists of 14 residues. The V end lost 5 bases, the J end lost 6 bases, and 18 bases lay between the germline ends. The germline V gene has CDR1 SQVTM and CDR2 ANQGSEA. The CDR3 here is CSVLDIWEFDTQYF. The CDR3 DNA sequence: TGCAGCGTTTTAGATATTTGGGAGTTCGATACGCAGTATTTT.

The rearrangement joins TRBV21-1 to TRBJ2-5; no check of the table's D call, TRBD1, against the DNA was made. The closer fit of TRBJ2-7 to the DNA end suggests the J call may be wrong. TRBV21-1 is listed as a pseudogene. The CDR3 extends over 14 amino acids. The CDR3 sequence is CASSSQQGAHEQYF. CDR3 nucleotide sequence: TGTGCCAGCAGCTCGCAACAGGGGGCCCACGAGCAGTACTTC.

The gene calls are TRBV18 and TRBJ1-1; 8 nucleotides match TRBD1. The CDR3 runs 15 residues. The germline V gene has CDR1 KGHSH and CDR2 LQKENI. The junction had 7 bases not matched to a gene; V was cut back by 5 bases and J by 2 bases. CDR3 nucleotides: TGTGCCAGCTCAAGAGGGACAGGTCAAAACACTGAAGCTTTCTTT. It translates to CASSRGTGQNTEAFF.

V is TRBV9 and J is TRBJ2-1, with D possibly being TRBD1 (5 bases). Trimming took off 0 bases at V and 12 bases at J, with 16 bases between the two ends. Per germline, CDR1 SGDLS and CDR2 YYNGEE. This CDR3 region has 14 residues. CDR3 bases: TGTGCCAGCAGCGTAGATCTCCTCGGCCAGGGGCAGTTCTTC. As protein: CASSVDLLGQGQFF.

The J gene is TRBJ1-3, the V gene TRBV30, with D possibly TRBD1 on 5 matching bases. V was shortened by 5 bases and J by 3 bases, with 8 bases between the two germline ends. Germline V CDR1 and CDR2: GTSNPN, SVGIG (reference sequence). The CDR3 is made up of 12 amino acids. For the CDR3, the DNA is TGTGCCTGGCAGGGTAGTGGAAACACCATATATTTT. Protein sequence: CAWQGSGNTIYF.

The CDR3 loop reads CASSVRGIVDTEAFF. The CDR3 DNA reads TGTGCCAGCAGCGTACGGGGTATCGTTGACACTGAAGCTTTCTTT. This chain uses TRBV9 with TRBJ1-1, with no clear D. V shed 1 base and J shed 3 bases, with 13 bases lying between them. This CDR3 region has 15 residues. Germline CDR1 and CDR2: SGDLS and YYNGEE.

This clone was seen a few times. The chain employs TRBV10-3 and TRBJ2-1; D is possibly TRBD2 (5 bases). CDR1 is ENHRY, CDR2 SYGVKD, per germline. Trimming took 10 bases from V and 9 from J, leaving 25 bases between them. This CDR3 has 15 residues. The CDR3 sequence is CATEKSGTKAGEQFF. The CDR3 nucleotides read TGTGCCACCGAAAAGTCGGGAACAAAGGCCGGTGAGCAGTTCTTC.

The CDR3 loop reads CASSIQDLGGQPQHF. The CDR3 DNA is TGTGCCAGTAGTATACAGGACCTCGGGGGTCAGCCCCAGCATTTT. V usage is TRBV19 and J usage is TRBJ1-5, with a weak D call TRBD1 (5 bases). Trimming took off 2 bases at V and 6 bases at J, with 14 bases between the two ends. Germline assignment: CDR1 LNHDA and CDR2 SQIVND (reference sequence). CDR3 size: 15 residues.

A few counts support this clone. The chain carries TRBV19 and TRBJ2-2, with 7 bases matching TRBD1. This CDR3 spans 16 amino acids. V was pared by 5 bases and J by 3 bases, with 9 bases of the junction left unmatched. Germline lookup yields CDR1 LNHDA and CDR2 SQIVND (reference sequence). CDR3 in DNA: TGTGCCAGTAGTTTACCTACAGGGGCCTACACCGGGGAGCTGTTTTTT. Residues: CASSLPTGAYTGELFF.

The chain has TRBV27 and TRBJ1-4; D gene uncertain. The CDR3 is 13 amino acids. Germline CDR1 MNHEY, CDR2 SMNVEV (reference sequence). The V end lost 5 bases, the J end lost 6 bases, and 10 bases lay between the germline ends. The CDR3 spells CASSRRVDEKLFF. CDR3 nucleotide sequence: TGTGCCAGCAGTAGGAGGGTGGATGAAAAACTGTTTTTT.

The chain employs TRBV7-2 and TRBJ2-1; TRBD2 agrees at 10 bases. The germline CDR1 and CDR2 sequences are SGHTA and FQGNSA. CDR3 length: 17 amino acids. After removal of 5 bases from V and 4 bases from J, the junction contained 11 bases not matched to a gene. The CDR3 DNA reads as TGTGCCAGCAGCCCACGCCTCGGACTAGCGGAATACAATGAGCAGTTCTTC. Encoded protein: CASSPRLGLAEYNEQFF. Supplemented by reference TRBV7-2 and TRBJ2-1, the full variable domain reads GAGVSQSPSNKVTEKGKDVELRCDPISGHTALYWYRQSLGQGLEFLIYFQGNSAPDKSGLPSDRFSAERTGGSVSTLTIQRTQQEDSAVYLCASSPRLGLAEYNEQFFGPGTRLTVL.

V and J are TRBV23-1 and TRBJ1-1, with TRBD1 matching 8 bases. TRBV23-1 is flagged as an ORF with uncertain function. This CDR3 spans 18 amino acids. The junction had 15 bases not matched to a gene; V was cut back by 5 bases and J by 1 base. CDR3 protein: CASSGIQPTGDKNTEAFF. CDR3 coding DNA: TGCGCCAGCAGTGGAATCCAGCCGACAGGGGACAAGAACACTGAAGCTTTCTTT.

The chain joins TRBV27 to TRBJ2-7; tentative D call: TRBD2 (6 bases). V lost 5 bases and J 3 bases, leaving 14 bases between the germline ends. Germline values: CDR1 MNHEY, CDR2 SMNVEV (reference sequence). CDR3 length: 14 residues. CDR3: CASSIGSIYYEQYF. The CDR3 DNA sequence: TGTGCCAGCAGTATCGGGAGCATTTACTACGAGCAGTACTTC.

The chain is built from TRBV4-2 and TRBJ1-1, with TRBD1 identical over 9 bases. The CDR3 totals 15 residues. Germline V gene data show CDR1 as LGHNA and CDR2 as YNFKEQ. Losses at the gene ends were 1 base for V and 8 bases for J; bases not matched to a gene: 8. The CDR3: CASSQAGTGNVEAFF. The CDR3 coding sequence is TGTGCCAGCAGCCAAGCCGGGACAGGGAATGTGGAAGCTTTCTTT.

There are a few counts of this clone. The V call is TRBV10-3, the J call TRBJ1-1; 8 nucleotides align to TRBD1. The CDR3 runs to 13 residues. V lost 7 bases and J lost 1; bases outside the gene matches: 2. CDR1 ENHRY and CDR2 SYGVKD come from the germline V gene. CDR3 nucleotides: TGTGCCATCATGGGGACAGGGAACACTGAAGCTTTCTTT. It specifies CAIMGTGNTEAFF.

This chain links TRBV5-4 with TRBJ2-2, with TRBD1 identical over 11 bases. CDR1 and CDR2 from the germline V gene are SGHNT and YYREEE (reference sequence). J gave up 7 bases and V 0 bases, and 5 bases lay outside the gene matches. CDR3 length: 16 amino acids. CDR3 in DNA: TGTGCCAGCAGCTTGGAGGACAGGGGGCTTTTCGGGGAGCTGTTTTTT. Translating gives CASSLEDRGLFGELFF.

V and J are TRBV27 and TRBJ2-1; 10 bases agree with TRBD1. This CDR3 region has 14 residues. V shed 5 bases and J 10 bases; nucleotides not matched to a gene: 8. Germline V gene lookup returns CDR1 MNHEY and CDR2 SMNVEV (reference sequence). As DNA, the CDR3 is TGTGCCAGCAGTACCGGACAGGGGGTGACAGAGCAGTTCTTC. Protein product: CASSTGQGVTEQFF.